A selection of T cell receptor beta chains follows, all from one sample in a study of CD8 T cells in Susac syndrome. In TCRdb, the immunoSEQ multiplex PCR reads were re-called with MiXCR into one record per CDR3 protein. This table holds some 77,000 distinct CDR3 sequences, approximately 93% found once. The source material was CD4+ T cells from PBMCs. These receptors were collected from a human donor with Susac syndrome. The CDR3 runs from the conserved cysteine through the conserved F or W. The order of the fields is CDR3 protein, CDR3 DNA, J gene, V gene, clone size, CDR3 length, D gene. D genes are given only for firm matches. Size tells how often a clone was seen (once, few, many) or the class of an expanded clone, and some rows leave it out.

CDR3 protein: CSAILGANVLTF
CDR3 DNA: TGCAGTGCTATTCTGGGGGCCAACGTCCTGACTTTC
J gene: TRBJ2-6
V gene: TRBV20-1
clone size: -
CDR3 length: 12
D gene: -

CDR3 protein: CASSFGPGTSGANVLTF
CDR3 DNA: TGTGCCAGCAGTTTCGGTCCGGGGACGTCTGGGGCCAACGTCCTGACTTTC
J gene: TRBJ2-6
V gene: TRBV12-3/TRBV12-4
clone size: -
CDR3 length: 17
D gene: -

CDR3 protein: CASSLTSGVDEQFF
CDR3 DNA: TGTGCCAGCAGCTTGACTAGCGGTGTCGATGAGCAGTTCTTC
J gene: TRBJ2-1
V gene: TRBV7-3
clone size: -
CDR3 length: 14
D gene: TRBD2

CDR3 protein: CASSQDRGGDGYTF
CDR3 DNA: TGTGCCAGCAGCCAAGATAGGGGGGGCGATGGCTACACCTTC
J gene: TRBJ1-2
V gene: TRBV4-2
clone size: -
CDR3 length: 14
D gene: -

CDR3 protein: CASNQPLGQGGNSPLHF
CDR3 DNA: TGTGCCAGCAACCAACCCCTGGGACAGGGGGGGAATTCACCCCTCCACTTT
J gene: TRBJ1-6
V gene: TRBV5-6
clone size: once
CDR3 length: 17
D gene: TRBD1

CDR3 protein: CASSFSTGTSYEQYF
CDR3 DNA: TGTGCCAGCAGCTTTTCTACAGGGACATCCTACGAGCAGTACTTC
J gene: TRBJ2-7
V gene: TRBV7-6
clone size: -
CDR3 length: 15
D gene: -

CDR3 protein: CSVRRASGGHSYEQYF
CDR3 DNA: TGCAGCGTCCGTCGGGCTAGCGGGGGGCACTCCTACGAGCAGTACTTC
J gene: TRBJ2-7
V gene: TRBV29-1
clone size: -
CDR3 length: 16
D gene: TRBD2

CDR3 protein: CASSLFGDTQYF
CDR3 DNA: TGTGCCAGCAGCCTGTTTGGGGATACGCAGTATTTT
J gene: TRBJ2-3
V gene: TRBV3-1
clone size: -
CDR3 length: 12
D gene: -

CDR3 protein: CASSGILDRAYGYTF
CDR3 DNA: TGTGCCAGCAGCGGAATTTTGGACAGGGCCTATGGCTACACCTTC
J gene: TRBJ1-2
V gene: TRBV6-5
clone size: -
CDR3 length: 15
D gene: TRBD1

CDR3 protein: CASLDFGVPFF
CDR3 DNA: TGTGCCAGCCTGGACTTTGGAGTCCCCTTTTTT
J gene: TRBJ1-4
V gene: TRBV6-1
clone size: once
CDR3 length: 11
D gene: -

CDR3 protein: CASGRTAEETQYF
CDR3 DNA: TGCGCCAGCGGGCGGACAGCAGAAGAGACCCAGTACTTC
J gene: TRBJ2-5
V gene: TRBV5-1
clone size: -
CDR3 length: 13
D gene: -

CDR3 protein: CSVGSENNSPLHF
CDR3 DNA: TGCAGCGTTGGGTCAGAGAATAATTCACCCCTCCACTTT
J gene: TRBJ1-6
V gene: TRBV29-1
clone size: -
CDR3 length: 13
D gene: -

CDR3 protein: CASSLSGGRAFDQPQRF
CDR3 DNA: TGTGCCAGCAGCTTATCGGGGGGCAGGGCGTTTGATCAGCCCCAGCGTTTT
J gene: TRBJ1-5
V gene: TRBV7-8
clone size: once
CDR3 length: 17
D gene: -

CDR3 protein: CASSQNQAVYEQYF
CDR3 DNA: TGTGCCAGCAGCCAAAACCAAGCGGTGTACGAGCAGTACTTC
J gene: TRBJ2-7
V gene: TRBV3-1
clone size: few
CDR3 length: 14
D gene: -

CDR3 protein: CASSRRQGRPYSPLHF
CDR3 DNA: TGTGCCAGCAGTCGACGACAGGGAAGACCCTACTCACCCCTCCACTTT
J gene: TRBJ1-6
V gene: TRBV6-2/TRBV6-3
clone size: -
CDR3 length: 16
D gene: TRBD1

CDR3 protein: CASSQSPPGLETPDTQYF
CDR3 DNA: TGCGCCAGCAGTCAATCCCCACCGGGACTAGAAACACCTGATACGCAGTATTTT
J gene: TRBJ2-3
V gene: TRBV23-1
clone size: -
CDR3 length: 18
D gene: TRBD2

CDR3 protein: CASSLHQAGSSYEQYF
CDR3 DNA: TGTGCCAGCAGTTTACATCAGGCAGGGAGCTCCTACGAGCAGTACTTC
J gene: TRBJ2-7
V gene: TRBV28
clone size: -
CDR3 length: 16
D gene: -

CDR3 protein: CASGRLVRPGELFF
CDR3 DNA: TGTGCCAGTGGAAGACTAGTTCGGCCCGGGGAGCTGTTTTTT
J gene: TRBJ2-2
V gene: TRBV19
clone size: -
CDR3 length: 14
D gene: -

CDR3 protein: CSARATEGRTEAFF
CDR3 DNA: TGCAGTGCCAGGGCCACAGAAGGCCGGACTGAAGCTTTCTTT
J gene: TRBJ1-1
V gene: TRBV20-1
clone size: -
CDR3 length: 14
D gene: -

CDR3 protein: CASSVDRGYSPLHF
CDR3 DNA: TGTGCCAGCAGCGTAGACAGGGGGTATTCACCCCTCCACTTT
J gene: TRBJ1-6
V gene: TRBV9
clone size: -
CDR3 length: 14
D gene: TRBD1

CDR3 protein: CSARDFRTGLGNQPQHF
CDR3 DNA: TGCAGTGCTAGAGATTTCAGGACGGGGCTGGGCAATCAGCCCCAGCATTTT
J gene: TRBJ1-5
V gene: TRBV20-1
clone size: once
CDR3 length: 17
D gene: -

CDR3 protein: CASSLGQAVHRGTEAFF
CDR3 DNA: TGTGCCAGCAGCCTTGGACAGGCGGTACATCGGGGCACTGAAGCTTTCTTT
J gene: TRBJ1-1
V gene: TRBV21-1
clone size: -
CDR3 length: 17
D gene: -

CDR3 protein: CASSRGDRGNYGYTF
CDR3 DNA: TGTGCCAGCAGCCGCGGGGACAGGGGGAACTATGGCTACACCTTC
J gene: TRBJ1-2
V gene: TRBV6-6
clone size: -
CDR3 length: 15
D gene: TRBD1

CDR3 protein: CASSLAKINYGYTF
CDR3 DNA: TGTGCCAGCAGCTTAGCGAAGATTAACTATGGCTACACCTTC
J gene: TRBJ1-2
V gene: TRBV7-8
clone size: -
CDR3 length: 14
D gene: -

CDR3 protein: CASWTAGNTIYF
CDR3 DNA: TGTGCCAGCTGGACTGCTGGAAACACCATATATTTT
J gene: TRBJ1-3
V gene: TRBV28
clone size: -
CDR3 length: 12
D gene: -

CDR3 protein: CASSPVGLAYEQYF
CDR3 DNA: TGTGCCAGCAGTCCAGTTGGACTAGCCTACGAGCAGTACTTC
J gene: TRBJ2-7
V gene: TRBV12-3/TRBV12-4
clone size: once
CDR3 length: 14
D gene: TRBD2

CDR3 protein: CASSPRDRDSNQPQHF
CDR3 DNA: TGTGCCAGCAGCCCCCGGGACAGGGACAGCAATCAGCCCCAGCATTTT
J gene: TRBJ1-5
V gene: TRBV9
clone size: -
CDR3 length: 16
D gene: TRBD1

CDR3 protein: CASRPTTGNTEAFF
CDR3 DNA: TGTGCCAGCAGACCTACAACAGGGAACACTGAAGCTTTCTTT
J gene: TRBJ1-1
V gene: TRBV3-1
clone size: -
CDR3 length: 14
D gene: -

CDR3 protein: CASSPRDRGSPLHF
CDR3 DNA: TGTGCCAGCAGCCCCCGGGACAGGGGTTCACCCCTCCACTTT
J gene: TRBJ1-6
V gene: TRBV7-2
clone size: -
CDR3 length: 14
D gene: TRBD1

CDR3 protein: CASKWGQGPYTDTQYF
CDR3 DNA: TGTGCCAGCAAGTGGGGACAGGGGCCTTACACAGATACGCAGTATTTT
J gene: TRBJ2-3
V gene: TRBV12-3/TRBV12-4
clone size: -
CDR3 length: 16
D gene: TRBD1

CDR3 protein: CASSLGGPRQRNIAKNIQYF
CDR3 DNA: TGTGCCAGCAGCTTAGGAGGGCCGCGACAGCGGAATATAGCCAAAAACATTCAGTACTTC
J gene: TRBJ2-4
V gene: TRBV11-1
clone size: -
CDR3 length: 20
D gene: -

CDR3 protein: CASSRRGLTNYGYTF
CDR3 DNA: TGTGCCAGCAGCCGACGGGGGCTCACTAACTATGGCTACACCTTC
J gene: TRBJ1-2
V gene: TRBV3-1
clone size: -
CDR3 length: 15
D gene: -

CDR3 protein: CASSTTGGRELAKNIQYF
CDR3 DNA: TGCGCCAGCAGCACCACAGGGGGCAGGGAATTAGCCAAAAACATTCAGTACTTC
J gene: TRBJ2-4
V gene: TRBV4-1
clone size: -
CDR3 length: 18
D gene: TRBD1

CDR3 protein: CASSRTNQETQYF
CDR3 DNA: TGTGCCAGTAGTAGAACAAACCAAGAGACCCAGTACTTC
J gene: TRBJ2-5
V gene: TRBV19
clone size: -
CDR3 length: 13
D gene: -

CDR3 protein: CASSVDGTDTQYF
CDR3 DNA: TGTGCCAGCAGCGTAGACGGGACAGATACGCAGTATTTT
J gene: TRBJ2-3
V gene: TRBV9
clone size: -
CDR3 length: 13
D gene: -

CDR3 protein: CASSHGTGDTGELFF
CDR3 DNA: TGTGCCAGCAGTCACGGGACAGGCGACACCGGGGAGCTGTTTTTT
J gene: TRBJ2-2
V gene: TRBV6-5
clone size: -
CDR3 length: 15
D gene: TRBD1

CDR3 protein: CASSPGQMGEQYF
CDR3 DNA: TGTGCCAGCAGTCCCGGACAGATGGGCGAGCAGTACTTC
J gene: TRBJ2-7
V gene: TRBV6-6
clone size: -
CDR3 length: 13
D gene: -

CDR3 protein: CATSSRRAQADTQYF
CDR3 DNA: TGTGCCACCAGCAGCCGCCGGGCTCAGGCAGATACGCAGTATTTT
J gene: TRBJ2-3
V gene: TRBV15
clone size: -
CDR3 length: 15
D gene: -

CDR3 protein: CASISGSSYNSPLHF
CDR3 DNA: TGTGCCAGCATCTCGGGTAGCTCCTATAATTCACCCCTCCACTTT
J gene: TRBJ1-6
V gene: TRBV28
clone size: -
CDR3 length: 15
D gene: -

CDR3 protein: CASSPGPTNYNEQFF
CDR3 DNA: TGTGCCAGCTCACCCGGACCAACGAACTACAATGAGCAGTTCTTC
J gene: TRBJ2-1
V gene: TRBV18
clone size: -
CDR3 length: 15
D gene: -

CDR3 protein: CASTHDSVYNSPLHF
CDR3 DNA: TGCGCCAGCACTCATGACAGTGTCTATAATTCACCCCTCCACTTT
J gene: TRBJ1-6
V gene: TRBV5-1
clone size: -
CDR3 length: 15
D gene: -

CDR3 protein: CASKGLGTWSNEKLFF
CDR3 DNA: TGTGCCAGCAAGGGATTGGGGACATGGTCTAATGAAAAACTGTTTTTT
J gene: TRBJ1-4
V gene: TRBV2
clone size: once
CDR3 length: 16
D gene: -